This entry concerns a single T cell receptor (beta chain). Its antigen remains unknown. Germline loops: CDR1 MDHEN, CDR2 SYDVKM. The CDR3 has 14 amino acids. Trimming removed 2 bases at V and 0 bases at J, with 8 bases between. These data belong to a study of T cell responses to AZD1222 COVID-19 vaccine. Here immunoSEQ multiplex PCR was the method, and the copy in TCRdb shows in-frame clones only, minus some. The table has about 45,000 clones, 85% to 90% seen once; the top ten hold approximately 1.2%. Study outcomes and limitations: Within unmutated variant regions lay the reported targets of nearly half of spike-specific TCRs. Recipients of two AZD1222 doses showed rising Spike-specific TCR breadth and depth.

The chain employs TRBV28 and TRBJ2-7, with D tentatively TRBD1 (5 bases). The sample was peripheral blood, taken 28 days after the second AZD1222 dose. This receptor was obtained from an adult who received the AZD1222 COVID-19 vaccine. CDR3 loop: CASSLRGVSYEQYF. DNA for the CDR3: TGTGCCAGCAGTTTAAGGGGTGTCTCCTACGAGCAGTACTTC.